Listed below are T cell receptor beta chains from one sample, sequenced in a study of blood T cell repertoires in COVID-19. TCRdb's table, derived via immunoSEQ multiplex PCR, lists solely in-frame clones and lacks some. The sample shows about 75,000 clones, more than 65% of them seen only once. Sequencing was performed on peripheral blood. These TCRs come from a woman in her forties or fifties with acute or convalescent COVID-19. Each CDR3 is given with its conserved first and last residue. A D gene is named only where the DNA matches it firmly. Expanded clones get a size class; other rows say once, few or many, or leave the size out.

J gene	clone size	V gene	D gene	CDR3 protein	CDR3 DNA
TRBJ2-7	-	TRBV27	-	CASSPKLGEQYF	TGTGCCAGCAGTCCCAAACTCGGCGAGCAGTACTTC
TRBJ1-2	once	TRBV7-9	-	CASSLDVGGYTF	TGTGCCAGCAGCTTAGACGTCGGGGGCTACACCTTC
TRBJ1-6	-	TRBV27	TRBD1	CASSPINRGSNSPLHF	TGTGCCAGCAGTCCGATTAACAGGGGGTCCAATTCACCCCTCCACTTT
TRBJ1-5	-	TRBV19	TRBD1	CASTRQGIISNQPQHF	TGTGCCAGTACTAGACAGGGGATCATCAGCAATCAGCCCCAGCATTTT
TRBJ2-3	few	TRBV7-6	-	CASSLGANRVTTDTQYF	TGTGCCAGCAGCTTAGGAGCAAACAGGGTAACAACAGATACGCAGTATTTT
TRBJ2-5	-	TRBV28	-	CASSFLPPRGQETQYF	TGTGCCAGCAGTTTCCTCCCCCCGCGGGGCCAAGAGACCCAGTACTTC
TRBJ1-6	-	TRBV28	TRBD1	CATTGVNSPLHF	TGTGCCACGACAGGGGTTAATTCACCCCTCCACTTT
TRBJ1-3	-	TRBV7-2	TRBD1	CASSPLGQSAGNTIYF	TGTGCCAGCAGCCCCCTGGGACAGAGTGCAGGAAACACCATATATTTT
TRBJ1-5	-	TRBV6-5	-	CASSVIGAQHF	TGTGCCAGCAGCGTAATTGGAGCCCAGCATTTT
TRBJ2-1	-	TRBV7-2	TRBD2	CASSLANPGLAGGEQFF	TGTGCCAGCAGCTTAGCAAATCCGGGGTTAGCGGGAGGGGAGCAGTTCTTC
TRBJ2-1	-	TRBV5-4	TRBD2	CASSLSGKAYNEQFF	TGTGCCAGCAGCTTAAGCGGGAAGGCCTACAATGAGCAGTTCTTC
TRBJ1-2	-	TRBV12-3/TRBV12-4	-	CASSLGSGQKGF	TGTGCCAGCAGTTTAGGGTCAGGGCAAAAGGGTTTC
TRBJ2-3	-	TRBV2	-	CASRGLPDTQYF	TGTGCCAGCAGGGGACTCCCAGATACGCAGTATTTT
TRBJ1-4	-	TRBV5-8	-	CASSLGQGLNEKLFF	TGTGCCAGCAGCTTGGGTCAGGGCCTGAATGAAAAACTGTTTTTT
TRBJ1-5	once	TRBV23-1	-	CASRARGEGQPQHF	TGCGCCAGCAGGGCCCGGGGGGAAGGACAGCCCCAGCATTTT
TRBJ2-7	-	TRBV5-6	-	CASTGTPSYEQYF	TGTGCCAGCACCGGGACTCCATCCTACGAGCAGTACTTC
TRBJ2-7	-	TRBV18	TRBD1	CASSPIRQGASYEQYF	TGTGCCAGCTCACCTATTCGACAGGGGGCGAGCTACGAGCAGTACTTC
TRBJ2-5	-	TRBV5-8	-	CASSFWELETQYF	TGTGCCAGCAGCTTCTGGGAGCTGGAGACCCAGTACTTC
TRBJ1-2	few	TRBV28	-	CASNRATGGGYTF	TGTGCCAGCAACAGGGCCACAGGTGGTGGCTACACCTTC
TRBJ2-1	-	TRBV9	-	CASSLDEGGYNEQFF	TGTGCCAGCAGCCTCGATGAGGGGGGGTACAATGAGCAGTTCTTC
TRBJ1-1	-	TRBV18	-	CASSPMGFRALNTEAFF	TGTGCCAGCTCACCAATGGGGTTCAGGGCCCTGAACACTGAAGCTTTCTTT
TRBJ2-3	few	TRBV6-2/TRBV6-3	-	CASSSGEGTDTQYF	TGTGCCAGCAGTTCGGGGGAAGGCACAGATACGCAGTATTTT
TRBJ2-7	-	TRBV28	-	CASSSTGIIYEQYF	TGTGCCAGCAGTTCCACAGGGATTATCTACGAGCAGTACTTC
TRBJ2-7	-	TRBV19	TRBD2	CASSLAGALSYEQYF	TGTGCCAGTAGCCTAGCGGGGGCCCTCTCCTACGAGCAGTACTTC
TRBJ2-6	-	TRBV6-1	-	CASSALTGGDSGANVLTF	TGTGCCAGCAGTGCCTTAACAGGGGGGGACTCTGGGGCCAACGTCCTGACTTTC
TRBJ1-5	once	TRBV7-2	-	CASSLGDTSNQPQHF	TGTGCCAGCAGCTTAGGGGACACTAGCAATCAGCCCCAGCATTTT
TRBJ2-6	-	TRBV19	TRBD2	CASRGLAGVDGANVLTF	TGTGCCAGTAGGGGACTAGCGGGAGTTGATGGGGCCAACGTCCTGACTTTC
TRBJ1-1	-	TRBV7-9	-	CASSSSRAFF	TGTGCCAGCAGCTCATCGAGAGCTTTCTTT
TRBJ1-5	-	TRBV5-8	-	CASSLGGGFDNQPQHF	TGTGCCAGCAGCCTGGGAGGTGGATTTGACAATCAGCCCCAGCATTTT
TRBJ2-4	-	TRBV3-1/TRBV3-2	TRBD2	CASSQDPGLAGFNIQYF	TGTGCCAGCAGCCAAGATCCAGGGCTAGCGGGGTTTAACATTCAGTACTTC
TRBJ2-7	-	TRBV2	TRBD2	CASSEFGGGYEQYF	TGTGCCAGCAGTGAGTTTGGGGGGGGCTACGAGCAGTACTTC
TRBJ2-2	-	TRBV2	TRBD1	CASRPGQGNTGELFF	TGTGCCAGCAGGCCGGGACAGGGGAACACCGGGGAGCTGTTTTTT
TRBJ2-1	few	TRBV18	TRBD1	CASSSVDRGPYNEQFF	TGTGCCAGCTCATCCGTCGACAGGGGGCCCTACAATGAGCAGTTCTTC
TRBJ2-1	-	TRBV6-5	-	CASSYSPQAAPNEQFF	TGTGCCAGCAGTTACTCGCCTCAAGCGGCACCTAATGAGCAGTTCTTC
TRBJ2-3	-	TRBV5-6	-	CASSLWQGTQYF	TGTGCCAGCAGCTTGTGGCAGGGCACGCAGTATTTT
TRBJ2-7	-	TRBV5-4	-	CASSLGPGSPEQYF	TGTGCCAGCAGCTTGGGCCCGGGAAGTCCCGAGCAGTACTTC
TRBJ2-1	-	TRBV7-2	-	CASSPRVGGYNEQFF	TGTGCCAGCAGCCCGAGGGTGGGGGGCTACAATGAGCAGTTCTTC